The rows below give T cell receptor beta chains drawn from one sample of a study of T and B cells in COVID-19 patients. Using its own MiXCR run on the multiplex PCR reads, TCRdb lists one record per CDR3 protein. The sample includes roughly 27,000 distinct CDR3 sequences, approximately 30% seen only once; the top ten take about 1.5%. The sample taken for sequencing was blood. Receptors originate from a human donor who had recovered from COVID-19. Both conserved end residues are part of each CDR3. D genes are given only for firm matches. The listing skips clone size in some rows; elsewhere it reads once, few, many or a size class.

j_gene: TRBJ1-2; v_gene: TRBV7-6; d_gene: -; abundance: few; CDR3aa: CASSLGGLGYTF; CDR3nt: TGTGCCAGCAGCTTAGGGGGTCTCGGCTACACCTTC
j_gene: TRBJ2-6; v_gene: TRBV27; d_gene: -; abundance: medium-sized; CDR3aa: CASSFNPLGANVLTF; CDR3nt: TGTGCCAGCAGTTTCAACCCTTTAGGGGCCAACGTCCTGACTTTC
j_gene: TRBJ2-3; v_gene: TRBV29-1; d_gene: TRBD1; abundance: medium-sized; CDR3aa: CSVQGQGGSTDTQYF; CDR3nt: TGCAGCGTCCAGGGACAGGGGGGTAGCACAGATACGCAGTATTTT
j_gene: TRBJ1-2; v_gene: TRBV18; d_gene: -; abundance: -; CDR3aa: CASSPTENYGYTF; CDR3nt: TGTGCCAGCTCACCAACGGAGAACTATGGCTACACCTTC
j_gene: TRBJ1-5; v_gene: TRBV7-6; d_gene: -; abundance: -; CDR3aa: CASSPSVDQPQHF; CDR3nt: TGTGCCAGCAGCCCTTCCGTGGATCAGCCCCAGCATTTT
j_gene: TRBJ2-1; v_gene: TRBV7-2; d_gene: TRBD1; abundance: -; CDR3aa: CASSLARDRDLVDEQFF; CDR3nt: TGTGCCAGCAGCCTTGCCCGGGACAGGGATTTAGTGGATGAGCAGTTCTTC
j_gene: TRBJ2-1; v_gene: TRBV29-1; d_gene: TRBD2; abundance: once; CDR3aa: CSVLSGSSYNEQFF; CDR3nt: TGCAGCGTTTTGAGCGGGAGTTCCTACAATGAGCAGTTCTTC
j_gene: TRBJ2-6; v_gene: TRBV7-2; d_gene: -; abundance: -; CDR3aa: CASGSSSGANVLTF; CDR3nt: TGTGCCAGCGGATCCTCCTCTGGGGCCAACGTCCTGACTTTC
j_gene: TRBJ1-3; v_gene: TRBV19; d_gene: TRBD1; abundance: few; CDR3aa: CASSTLGTVNSGNTIYF; CDR3nt: TGTGCCAGTAGTACCCTCGGGACAGTGAACTCTGGAAACACCATATATTTT
j_gene: TRBJ1-2; v_gene: TRBV19; d_gene: TRBD1; abundance: few; CDR3aa: CASRDRTSGYGYTF; CDR3nt: TGTGCCAGTAGGGACAGGACTTCGGGCTATGGCTACACCTTC
j_gene: TRBJ2-3; v_gene: TRBV18; d_gene: -; abundance: many; CDR3aa: CASSPIGGSTDTQYF; CDR3nt: TGTGCCAGCTCACCAATAGGGGGTAGCACAGATACGCAGTATTTT
j_gene: TRBJ2-7; v_gene: TRBV7-2; d_gene: TRBD2; abundance: -; CDR3aa: CASSLSRGGLEQYF; CDR3nt: TGTGCCAGCAGCTTATCCCGGGGGGGCCTCGAGCAGTACTTC
j_gene: TRBJ2-7; v_gene: TRBV5-6; d_gene: -; abundance: few; CDR3aa: CASSLRVSYEQYF; CDR3nt: TGTGCCAGCAGCTTAAGAGTCTCCTACGAGCAGTACTTC
j_gene: TRBJ2-7; v_gene: TRBV30; d_gene: TRBD1; abundance: medium-sized; CDR3aa: CAWGGTGEQYF; CDR3nt: TGTGCCTGGGGGGGGACAGGCGAGCAGTACTTC
j_gene: TRBJ2-5; v_gene: TRBV7-9; d_gene: -; abundance: -; CDR3aa: CASSSTGTIQQETQYF; CDR3nt: TGTGCCAGCAGCTCTACCGGGACAATACAACAAGAGACCCAGTACTTC
j_gene: TRBJ1-5; v_gene: TRBV5-6; d_gene: -; abundance: -; CDR3aa: CASSTTLGSNQPQHF; CDR3nt: TGTGCCAGCAGCACAACGTTGGGGAGCAATCAGCCCCAGCATTTT
j_gene: TRBJ1-5; v_gene: TRBV27; d_gene: -; abundance: -; CDR3aa: CASSSRTNSNQPQHF; CDR3nt: TGTGCCAGCAGTTCGCGGACAAATAGCAATCAGCCCCAGCATTTT
j_gene: TRBJ1-2; v_gene: TRBV6-5; d_gene: TRBD1; abundance: -; CDR3aa: CASSYGTGAGYGYTF; CDR3nt: TGTGCCAGCAGTTACGGGACAGGGGCGGGGTATGGCTACACCTTC
j_gene: TRBJ1-5; v_gene: TRBV19; d_gene: TRBD1; abundance: -; CDR3aa: CASRSQGVNQPQHF; CDR3nt: TGTGCCAGTAGGTCCCAGGGGGTGAATCAGCCCCAGCATTTT
j_gene: TRBJ2-3; v_gene: TRBV6-5; d_gene: TRBD2; abundance: many; CDR3aa: CASSPWTSGSTDTQYF; CDR3nt: TGTGCCAGCAGTCCCTGGACTAGCGGGAGCACAGATACGCAGTATTTT
j_gene: TRBJ1-4; v_gene: TRBV21-1; d_gene: -; abundance: -; CDR3aa: CATLTRNEKLFF; CDR3nt: TGTGCCACCCTTACTCGGAATGAAAAACTGTTTTTT
j_gene: TRBJ1-4; v_gene: TRBV7-6; d_gene: TRBD1; abundance: -; CDR3aa: CASSSSSGTGPEKLFF; CDR3nt: TGTGCCAGCAGCTCCTCTTCCGGGACAGGGCCCGAAAAACTGTTTTTT
j_gene: TRBJ2-7; v_gene: TRBV29-1; d_gene: TRBD2; abundance: -; CDR3aa: CSVKPGLAGAEQYF; CDR3nt: TGCAGCGTTAAGCCGGGACTAGCGGGAGCCGAGCAGTACTTC
j_gene: TRBJ1-5; v_gene: TRBV7-9; d_gene: -; abundance: -; CDR3aa: CASSTSAGTGHQPQHF; CDR3nt: -
j_gene: TRBJ2-2; v_gene: TRBV29-1; d_gene: -; abundance: medium-sized; CDR3aa: CSVESPRKNTGELFF; CDR3nt: TGCAGCGTTGAATCGCCCAGAAAGAACACCGGGGAGCTGTTTTTT
j_gene: TRBJ2-3; v_gene: TRBV6-2/TRBV6-3; d_gene: -; abundance: -; CDR3aa: CASPIYHRAAIRTDTQYF; CDR3nt: TGTGCCAGTCCCATCTACCACAGGGCGGCAATCCGCACAGATACGCAGTATTTT
j_gene: TRBJ1-5; v_gene: TRBV19; d_gene: TRBD1; abundance: -; CDR3aa: CASSILDRASNQPQHF; CDR3nt: TGTGCCAGTAGTATACTGGACAGGGCCAGCAATCAGCCCCAGCATTTT
j_gene: TRBJ1-2; v_gene: TRBV29-1; d_gene: -; abundance: medium-sized; CDR3aa: CSGGGPSNYGYTF; CDR3nt: TGCAGCGGGGGGGGACCCTCTAACTATGGCTACACCTTC
j_gene: TRBJ2-5; v_gene: TRBV5-4; d_gene: TRBD1; abundance: -; CDR3aa: CASSLVPGQGGETQYF; CDR3nt: TGTGCCAGCAGCTTGGTTCCGGGACAGGGTGGAGAGACCCAGTACTTC
j_gene: TRBJ2-5; v_gene: TRBV5-6; d_gene: -; abundance: few; CDR3aa: CASSSGSRGDETQYF; CDR3nt: TGTGCCAGCAGCTCTGGTAGCAGGGGTGACGAGACCCAGTACTTC
j_gene: TRBJ2-7; v_gene: TRBV20-1; d_gene: TRBD1; abundance: -; CDR3aa: CSAKLIGGAPYGQYF; CDR3nt: TGCAGTGCTAAGTTGATAGGGGGCGCGCCCTACGGGCAGTACTTC
j_gene: TRBJ1-5; v_gene: TRBV6-4; d_gene: TRBD1; abundance: few; CDR3aa: CANDRDRGSNQPQHF; CDR3nt: TGTGCCAACGACCGGGACAGGGGTAGCAATCAGCCCCAGCATTTT
j_gene: TRBJ2-5; v_gene: TRBV7-9; d_gene: TRBD2; abundance: -; CDR3aa: CASRLPGLAGVGRKTQYF; CDR3nt: TGTGCCAGCAGACTTCCGGGACTAGCGGGAGTCGGGCGCAAGACCCAGTACTTC
j_gene: TRBJ1-5; v_gene: TRBV19; d_gene: -; abundance: many; CDR3aa: CASSIGRDQPQHF; CDR3nt: TGTGCCAGTAGTATAGGGAGGGATCAGCCCCAGCATTTT
j_gene: TRBJ1-4; v_gene: TRBV18; d_gene: -; abundance: few; CDR3aa: CASSPRGAKEKLFF; CDR3nt: TGTGCCAGCTCACCAAGGGGGGCAAAGGAAAAACTGTTTTTT
j_gene: TRBJ2-2; v_gene: TRBV19; d_gene: -; abundance: medium-sized; CDR3aa: CASSSGANTGELFF; CDR3nt: TGTGCCAGTAGTAGCGGGGCCAACACCGGGGAGCTGTTTTTT
j_gene: TRBJ2-5; v_gene: TRBV11-1; d_gene: TRBD1; abundance: -; CDR3aa: CASGGGQGRRETQYF; CDR3nt: TGTGCCAGCGGAGGGGGACAGGGGCGTCGGGAGACCCAGTACTTC
j_gene: TRBJ2-7; v_gene: TRBV15; d_gene: -; abundance: many; CDR3aa: CATSRVGTDEQYF; CDR3nt: TGTGCCACCAGCAGAGTGGGAACAGACGAGCAGTACTTC
j_gene: TRBJ2-1; v_gene: TRBV5-4; d_gene: -; abundance: few; CDR3aa: CASSQGLTSSYNEQFF; CDR3nt: TGTGCCAGCAGCCAGGGACTTACGAGCTCCTACAATGAGCAGTTCTTC
j_gene: TRBJ2-1; v_gene: TRBV15; d_gene: TRBD2; abundance: many; CDR3aa: CATSRGRDYRNEQFF; CDR3nt: TGTGCCACCAGCAGGGGGCGGGACTATAGAAATGAGCAGTTCTTC
j_gene: TRBJ2-3; v_gene: TRBV5-1; d_gene: TRBD1; abundance: few; CDR3aa: CASQWTGHTDTQYF; CDR3nt: TGCGCCAGCCAATGGACAGGCCACACAGATACGCAGTATTTT
j_gene: TRBJ2-7; v_gene: TRBV5-4; d_gene: TRBD1; abundance: -; CDR3aa: CASSLATGGYYEQYF; CDR3nt: TGTGCCAGCAGCTTGGCGACAGGGGGTTACTACGAGCAGTACTTC
j_gene: TRBJ2-7; v_gene: TRBV27; d_gene: TRBD2; abundance: few; CDR3aa: CAIGLGGRGYEQYF; CDR3nt: TGTGCCATAGGTTTGGGCGGGAGAGGATACGAGCAGTACTTC
j_gene: TRBJ1-3; v_gene: TRBV6-5; d_gene: -; abundance: -; CDR3aa: CASGGQSSGNTIYF; CDR3nt: TGTGCCAGCGGGGGCCAAAGCTCTGGAAACACCATATATTTT
j_gene: TRBJ2-3; v_gene: TRBV5-1; d_gene: TRBD2; abundance: few; CDR3aa: CASSLGGTSTDTQYF; CDR3nt: TGTGCCAGCAGCTTGGGAGGGACTAGCACAGATACGCAGTATTTT
j_gene: TRBJ2-7; v_gene: TRBV5-4; d_gene: TRBD1; abundance: -; CDR3aa: CASSLTGGEYEQYF; CDR3nt: TGTGCCAGCAGCTTAACAGGGGGCGAATACGAGCAGTACTTC
j_gene: TRBJ1-3; v_gene: TRBV12-3/TRBV12-4; d_gene: -; abundance: -; CDR3aa: CASSLNSGNTIYF; CDR3nt: TGTGCCAGCAGTTTGAACTCTGGAAACACCATATATTTT
j_gene: TRBJ2-5; v_gene: TRBV7-2; d_gene: TRBD2; abundance: once; CDR3aa: CASSLDRGGAREQYF; CDR3nt: TGTGCCAGCAGCTTAGATCGCGGGGGGGCACGGGAGCAGTACTTC
j_gene: TRBJ1-6; v_gene: TRBV6-5; d_gene: TRBD1; abundance: -; CDR3aa: CASSSDREYSPLHF; CDR3nt: TGTGCCAGCAGTTCGGACAGGGAGTATTCACCCCTCCACTTT
j_gene: TRBJ2-5; v_gene: TRBV6-5; d_gene: -; abundance: few; CDR3aa: CASSQGGETQYF; CDR3nt: TGTGCCAGCAGCCAGGGTGGGGAGACCCAGTACTTC
j_gene: TRBJ2-1; v_gene: TRBV5-6; d_gene: -; abundance: -; CDR3aa: CASSLSGNEQFF; CDR3nt: TGTGCCAGCAGCTTGTCTGGGAATGAGCAGTTCTTC
j_gene: TRBJ2-1; v_gene: TRBV6-1; d_gene: TRBD2; abundance: medium-sized; CDR3aa: CASSEGAGGVGEQFF; CDR3nt: TGTGCCAGCAGTGAAGGGGCGGGGGGCGTCGGTGAGCAGTTCTTC
j_gene: TRBJ2-1; v_gene: TRBV20-1; d_gene: -; abundance: -; CDR3aa: CSARDKSYNEQFF; CDR3nt: TGCAGTGCTAGGGACAAGAGTTACAATGAGCAGTTCTTC